This T cell receptor beta chain derives from a study of neurological immune-mediated disorders. The CDR3 extends over 14 amino acids. V shed 3 bases, J shed 6 bases, and the junction held 5 bases outside the gene matches. The germline V gene has CDR1 DFQATT and CDR2 SNEGSKA (reference sequence). Via MiXCR, TCRdb re-called the 5' RACE reads, giving one row per CDR3 protein. The data contain approximately 74,000 distinct CDR3 sequences, around 5% of them singletons. This clonotype showed up many times. The V and J genes are TRBV20-1 and TRBJ2-7, with 13 nucleotides matching TRBD2. The clonotype comes from a man younger than 35 with multiple sclerosis. Sequenced: PBMCs. This CDR3 is CSASRLAGGSEQYF. The CDR3 region has the DNA TGCAGTGCTAGCCGACTAGCGGGAGGAAGCGAGCAGTACTTC.